This entry concerns a single T cell receptor (beta chain). Trimming cost V 4 bases and J 4 bases, with 10 bases left between them. Germline-derived CDR1 and CDR2 are MNHNY and SVGAGI (reference sequence). The CDR3 contains 14 residues. TCRdb itself ran the RT-PCR reads through MiXCR, one entry per CDR3 protein. The table lists more than 550,000 distinct CDR3 sequences, 14% of them singletons. The V and J genes are TRBV6-6 and TRBJ2-2; D uncertain. This TCR came from a female donor in good health, serving as a healthy control. Sequencing was performed on memory CD4+ T cells from blood. The CDR3 region has the DNA TGTGCCAGCAGTTTTAGGGCAGGCACCGGGGAGCTGTTTTTT. Translating it yields CASSFRAGTGELFF.